A single sample gave rise to the 32 T cell receptor beta chains below, sequenced in a study of T cell repertoires and HLA-DP antigens. Generated by immunoSEQ multiplex PCR, the TCRdb table keeps only in-frame clones and is missing some. This sample has over 100,000 clones; 80% to 95% occur once, and the top ten carry about 0.25%. These receptors are not linked to any known antigen. The sequencing sample was made of CD4+ T cells from PBMCs. The receptors here all came from a woman between 18 and 29 years old in good health and CMV-seronegative.

The V gene is TRBV28, the J gene TRBJ2-5, with D perhaps TRBD1 (6 bases). The CDR3 length is 15 residues. From germline, CDR1 is MDHEN and CDR2 SYDVKM. Trimming stripped 4 bases from V and 5 bases from J, with 17 bases between. CDR3 bases: TGTGCCAGCAGTTCCGCCGACAGGATGCATGAGACCCAGTACTTC. It encodes CASSSADRMHETQYF.

V gene TRBV7-2 combines with J gene TRBJ2-1, with 10 bases matching TRBD2. The CDR3 extends over 16 amino acids. V lost 1 base and J lost 11; bases outside the gene matches: 11. CDR1 and CDR2 (germline): SGHTA, FQGNSA. The CDR3 DNA is TGTGCCAGCAGCTTAGGGGGGGCTAGCGGGAGCCCCAAGCAGTTCTTC. Protein product: CASSLGGASGSPKQFF.

V gene TRBV28 combines with J gene TRBJ2-7, with TRBD1 as a possible D gene (6 bases). This CDR3 has 12 residues. Per the germline V gene, CDR1 is MDHEN and CDR2 is SYDVKM. V was cut by 4 bases and J by 5 bases, with 9 bases left in between. The CDR3 here is CASSYDRHEQYF. The DNA of the CDR3 is TGTGCCAGCAGTTACGACAGGCACGAGCAGTACTTC.

The chain has TRBV28 and TRBJ1-4; no firm D call. Trimming took off 5 bases at V and 4 bases at J, with 23 bases between the two ends. The V gene's germline CDR1 is MDHEN and CDR2 SYDVKM. The CDR3 loop spans 18 amino acids. This CDR3 reads CASSLYHDIMAGNEKLFF. DNA for the CDR3: TGTGCCAGCAGTCTCTACCACGACATCATGGCGGGTAATGAAAAACTGTTTTTT. Full variable domain (missing parts from reference TRBV28 and TRBJ1-4): DVKVTQSSRYLVKRTGEKVFLECVQDMDHENMFWYRQDPGLGLRLIYFSYDVKMKEKGDIPEGYSVSREKKERFSLILESASTNQTSMYLCASSLYHDIMAGNEKLFFGSGTQLSVL.

This clone has more than one count but fewer than ten. The chain has TRBV7-9 and TRBJ1-1, with D possibly TRBD1 on 6 matching bases. V was pared by 5 bases and J by 0 bases, with 19 bases between. Germline V gene data show CDR1 as SEHNR and CDR2 as FQNEAQ (reference sequence). This CDR3 contains 17 residues. As DNA, the CDR3 is TGTGCCAGCAGCCAACCAGACAGGTCATACATGAACACTGAAGCTTTCTTT. Protein sequence: CASSQPDRSYMNTEAFF.

The gene calls are TRBV14 and TRBJ2-1, with TRBD2 identical over 13 bases. CDR1 and CDR2 (germline): SGHDN, FVKESK. Trimming took 1 base from V and 9 from J; bases not matched to a gene: 6. This CDR3 has 16 residues. CDR3 loop: CASSQGLAGGRIEQFF. CDR3 bases: TGTGCCAGCAGCCAAGGACTAGCGGGAGGCCGGATTGAGCAGTTCTTC.

The chain combines TRBV5-1 with TRBJ2-3, with no clear D. Germline V gene sequence: CDR1 SGHRS, CDR2 YFSETQ. CDR3 length equals 12 residues. Between the trimmed V and J ends, which lost 0 bases and 5 bases, there was a span of 4 bases. The DNA of the CDR3 is TGCGCCAGCAGCTTGGCCGAAGATACGCAGTATTTT. Its translation: CASSLAEDTQYF.

The chain couples TRBV28 to TRBJ1-4; D might be TRBD1 (5 bases). V lost 7 bases and J 8 bases, leaving 14 bases between the germline ends. Per the germline V gene, CDR1 is MDHEN and CDR2 is SYDVKM. The CDR3 spans 13 residues. CDR3 region: CASNRGGAEKLFF. CDR3 nucleotide sequence: TGTGCCAGCAACCGCGGAGGGGCGGAAAAACTGTTTTTT. Full variable domain (remainder filled in from reference TRBV28 and TRBJ1-4): DVKVTQSSRYLVKRTGEKVFLECVQDMDHENMFWYRQDPGLGLRLIYFSYDVKMKEKGDIPEGYSVSREKKERFSLILESASTNQTSMYLCASNRGGAEKLFFGSGTQLSVL.

This clone was counted only a few times. The CDR3 nucleotides are TGTGCCAGCGACAGGGGATTGAACACTGAAGCTTTCTTT. Residues: CASDRGLNTEAFF. The chain carries TRBV6-1 and TRBJ1-1, with TRBD1 matching 8 bases. The germline CDR1 and CDR2 sequences are MNHNS and SASEGT. Trimming took 8 bases from V and 0 from J; bases not matched to a gene: 2. This CDR3 has 13 amino acids.

The DNA of the CDR3 is TGTGCCAGCAGCTTCGGCCCGGACGGGGAGCTGTTTTTT. It translates to CASSFGPDGELFF. The chain recombines TRBV11-1 with TRBJ2-2, with D uncertain. V lost 3 bases, J lost 7 bases, and 9 bases lay in between. From germline, CDR1 is SGHAT and CDR2 FQDESV (reference sequence). CDR3 length: 13 residues. Full variable domain (remainder filled in from reference TRBV11-1 and TRBJ2-2): EAEVAQSPRYKITEKSQAVAFWCDPISGHATLYWYRQILGQGPELLVQFQDESVVDDSQLPKDRFSAERLKGVDSTLKIQPAELGDSAMYLCASSFGPDGELFFGEGSRLTVL.

The J gene is TRBJ1-2, the V gene TRBV6-1; D might be TRBD1 (6 bases). CDR3 length: 14 residues. V was trimmed by 6 bases and J by 6 bases, leaving 17 bases between them. Per the germline V gene, CDR1 is MNHNS and CDR2 is SASEGT. Here the CDR3 reads CASRIPDRWNGYTF. CDR3 nucleotide sequence: TGTGCCAGCAGAATTCCTGACAGGTGGAATGGCTACACCTTC.

The chain has TRBV7-9 and TRBJ2-2; TRBD1 aligns across 10 bases. V trimming: 4 bases; J trimming: 13 bases; junction bases outside the gene matches: 18. CDR1 and CDR2 from the germline V gene are SEHNR and FQNEAQ (reference sequence). This CDR3 spans 17 amino acids. The DNA of the CDR3 is TGTGCCAGCAGCTCCCGAAGGACAGGGGGTCGCCGGGGAGCGCTGTTTTTT. This sequence encodes CASSSRRTGGRRGALFF.

In DNA form, the CDR3 reads TGTGCCAGCAGCTCTCTAGCGGGAGGGTGGAATGAGCAGTTCTTC. Translation: CASSSLAGGWNEQFF. This chain uses TRBV5-4 with TRBJ2-1, with 12 bases fitting TRBD2. Germline V gives CDR1 SGHNT, CDR2 YYREEE (reference sequence). V lost 3 bases and J lost 7; bases outside the gene matches: 5. The CDR3 has 15 amino acids.

This clone showed up just once. The chain recombines TRBV15 with TRBJ1-1; TRBD1 matches at 8 bases. Trimming at V came to 5 bases and at J to 1 base, leaving 6 bases not matched to a gene. CDR3 size: 15 residues. CDR1 is LNHNV, CDR2 YYDKDF, per germline (reference sequence). The CDR3 region is CATSGGTGANTEAFF. The CDR3 nucleotides read TGTGCCACCAGCGGGGGGACAGGCGCGAACACTGAAGCTTTCTTT. The entire variable domain, with the rest obtained from reference TRBV15 and TRBJ1-1, is as follows: DAMVIQNPRYQVTQFGKPVTLSCSQTLNHNVMYWYQQKSSQAPKLLFHYYDKDFNNEADTPDNFQSRRPNTSFCFLDIRSPGLGDTAMYLCATSGGTGANTEAFFGQGTRLTVV.

The J gene is TRBJ2-7, the V gene TRBV6-1; perhaps TRBD1 as D (5 bases). V gave up 5 bases and J gave up 6 bases, with 11 bases separating them. This CDR3 spans 12 amino acids. From germline, CDR1 is MNHNS and CDR2 SASEGT. The CDR3 sequence: CASSTRVSEQYF. The CDR3 DNA reads TGTGCCAGCAGTACCAGGGTTAGCGAGCAGTACTTC.

This clone was picked up many times. V usage is TRBV10-1 and J usage is TRBJ1-1; TRBD1 is a possible D gene (5 bases). Trimming removed 3 bases from V and 3 bases from J, with 14 bases in between. This CDR3 is 15 amino acids long. From germline, CDR1 is WNHNN and CDR2 SYGVQD (reference sequence). The CDR3 sequence: CASSDYSLGDTEAFF. Here the CDR3 DNA reads TGCGCCAGCAGTGATTACAGCCTAGGGGACACTGAAGCTTTCTTT.

The chain employs TRBV5-5 and TRBJ2-3; 11 bases fit TRBD2. This CDR3 comprises 17 residues. With V trimmed by 4 bases and J by 1 base, 8 bases remained unmatched. CDR1 SGHKS and CDR2 YYEKEE come from the germline V gene (reference sequence). The CDR3 DNA reads TGTGCCAGCAGCCCCCCGTCGACTAGCGGGGGCACAGATACGCAGTATTTT. Protein sequence: CASSPPSTSGGTDTQYF.

The V gene is TRBV7-3, the J gene TRBJ2-5; 9 bases fit TRBD1. The CDR3 is 13 amino acids. Trimming cost V 5 bases and J 5 bases; bases outside gene matches: 3. CDR1 and CDR2 from the germline V gene are SGHTA and FQGTGA. The CDR3 reads CASSRDRGETQYF. CDR3 nucleotides: TGTGCCAGCAGCCGTGACAGGGGGGAGACCCAGTACTTC.

The CDR3 protein is CASSWGRYPQETQYF. The CDR3, as DNA: TGTGCCAGCAGCTGGGGCCGATACCCCCAAGAGACCCAGTACTTC. The chain uses TRBV11-2 and TRBJ2-5, with a weak D call TRBD1 (5 bases). V lost 4 bases to trimming and J lost 1 base, with 13 bases between them. CDR3 length: 15 residues. The V gene's germline CDR1 is SGHAT and CDR2 FQNNGV.

CDR3 in amino acids: CASSYWTRGAYGYTF. The DNA for the CDR3 is TGTGCCAGCAGTTACTGGACCCGTGGGGCCTATGGCTACACCTTC. J is TRBJ1-2 and V is TRBV6-5; D perhaps matches TRBD1 (5 bases). This CDR3 is built from 15 residues. From germline, CDR1 is MNHEY and CDR2 SVGAGI. The V end lost 1 base, the J end lost 4 bases, and 13 bases lay between the germline ends.

The CDR3 nucleotides read TGTGCCAGCAGTTTATACAGACTAGCCAAAAACATTCAGTACTTC. Translation: CASSLYRLAKNIQYF. The chain employs TRBV28 and TRBJ2-4; D gene uncertain. The germline V and J ends were trimmed by 1 base and 0 bases, with 7 bases remaining between them. Looked up from germline, CDR1 is MDHEN and CDR2 is SYDVKM. The CDR3 has 15 residues.

The V gene is TRBV28, the J gene TRBJ2-5; the D is unclear. There are 12 residues in the CDR3. V lost 1 base to trimming and J lost 5 bases, with 5 bases between them. Germline loops: CDR1 MDHEN, CDR2 SYDVKM. The chain's CDR3 is CASSLYLETQYF. The CDR3 DNA sequence: TGTGCCAGCAGTTTATATCTTGAGACCCAGTACTTC.

The chain carries TRBV11-3 and TRBJ2-1, with D possibly matching TRBD2 (5 bases). The CDR3 runs 15 residues. Germline CDR1 and CDR2: SGHNT and YENEEA. V lost 5 bases and J lost 8, with 19 bases in between. CDR3 region: CASSEGPPPSYEQFF. Written as DNA, the CDR3 is TGTGCCAGCAGCGAGGGTCCCCCTCCGAGCTATGAGCAGTTCTTC.

V is TRBV5-5 and J is TRBJ2-7, with TRBD2 as a possible D gene (6 bases). Per germline, CDR1 SGHKS and CDR2 YYEKEE (reference sequence). Trimming stripped 0 bases from V and 6 bases from J, with 13 bases between. The CDR3 is 14 amino acids. The CDR3 loop is CASSLVGGRREQYF. The CDR3, as DNA: TGTGCCAGCAGCTTGGTTGGGGGGAGGCGCGAGCAGTACTTC.

The CDR3 DNA reads TGTGCCAGCAGCCCCAACAGGGGTAGTCAGCCCCAGCATTTT. Its translation: CASSPNRGSQPQHF. The gene calls are TRBV7-6 and TRBJ1-5; 7 bases agree with TRBD1. J was trimmed by 6 bases and V by 5 bases; bases with no gene match: 7. This CDR3 spans 14 amino acids. Looked up from germline, CDR1 is SGHVS and CDR2 is FNYEAQ.

The chain couples TRBV7-2 to TRBJ1-5; TRBD1 matches 10 bases. Unmatched junction bases numbered 6, after V lost 5 bases and J lost 5 bases. The germline V gene has CDR1 SGHTA and CDR2 FQGNSA. The CDR3 spans 15 residues. CDR3 sequence reads: CASSRRTGGYQPQHF. Written as DNA, the CDR3 is TGTGCCAGCAGCCGGAGGACAGGGGGTTATCAGCCCCAGCATTTT.

This chain uses TRBV12-5 with TRBJ1-6; 9 bases are shared with TRBD1. Germline V lookup: CDR1 LGHNT, CDR2 FRNRAP. The CDR3 sequence is 16 residues long. Trimming took 6 bases from V and 6 from J; bases not matched to a gene: 9. The CDR3 DNA sequence: TGTGCTAGTGGCCTAGGACAGGGGCCCCCTAATTCACCCCTCCACTTT. Translation gives CASGLGQGPPNSPLHF.

The V gene is TRBV5-6, the J gene TRBJ2-3; D may be TRBD1 (5 bases). V lost 4 bases, J lost 6 bases, and 12 bases lay in between. The CDR3 covers 13 residues. Germline lookup yields CDR1 SGHDT and CDR2 YYEEEE. CDR3 bases: TGTGCCAGCAGCAGGGGTCCCTTCGATACGCAGTATTTT. Its translation: CASSRGPFDTQYF.

The V and J genes are TRBV19 and TRBJ1-1, with 9 bases identical to TRBD1. The germline gives CDR1 LNHDA, CDR2 SQIVND (reference sequence). The CDR3 is 15 residues long. With 6 bases clipped from V and 3 bases from J, the junction kept 8 bases outside the gene matches. In nucleotides, the CDR3 is TGTGCCAGTAGGGTCGGGACAGGGTGGGACACTGAAGCTTTCTTT. Translating gives CASRVGTGWDTEAFF.

The V gene is TRBV30, the J gene TRBJ1-6; 8 bases agree with TRBD1. The CDR3 is made up of 16 amino acids. Trimming removed 0 bases from V and 8 bases from J; junction bases left unmatched: 9. CDR1 GTSNPN and CDR2 SVGIG come from the germline V gene (reference sequence). In DNA, the CDR3 is TGTGCCTGGAGTGTACGCGGGACAGGAGGTGATTCACCCCTCCACTTT. Translating it yields CAWSVRGTGGDSPLHF.

This clone occurred a few times. The gene calls are TRBV5-1 and TRBJ1-1; D ambiguous. Germline V lookup: CDR1 SGHRS, CDR2 YFSETQ. The CDR3 has 13 residues. Trimming took off 4 bases at V and 5 bases at J, with 12 bases between the two ends. The CDR3 protein is CASSVVPRTEAFF. The CDR3 DNA sequence: TGCGCCAGCAGCGTGGTCCCGAGGACTGAAGCTTTCTTT. The variable domain in full, with the rest retrieved from reference TRBV5-1 and TRBJ1-1, is KAGVTQTPRYLIKTRGQQVTLSCSPISGHRSVSWYQQTPGQGLQFLFEYFSETQRNKGNFPGRFSGRQFSNSRSEMNVSTLELGDSALYLCASSVVPRTEAFFGQGTRLTVV.

V is TRBV7-8 and J is TRBJ2-6; 7 bases agree with TRBD2. From germline, CDR1 is SGHVS and CDR2 FQNEAQ. This CDR3 is 21 amino acids long. The ends lost 5 bases at V and 0 bases at J; junction bases unmatched: 19. CDR3 coding DNA: TGTGCCAGCAGCCCGCGACCTGTTCGGGGCGGGGGAATCTCTGGGGCCAACGTCCTGACTTTC. Its protein is CASSPRPVRGGGISGANVLTF.